This T cell receptor (beta chain) was sequenced during a study of blood T cell repertoires in COVID-19. For the study at large: Researchers got acute and convalescent COVID-19 samples from the United States, Italy and Spain.

V shed 2 bases and J 7 bases; nucleotides not matched to a gene: 7. The CDR3 is 14 residues long. Germline-derived CDR1 and CDR2 are KGHSH and LQKENI. As processed by the authors: For nucleated cells, counts were estimated from reference gene primer amplification. Clones were sequenced by immunoSEQ multiplex PCR, and TCRdb holds only the in-frame ones, with some missing. V, J and clone size were drawn from that table, and D and trimming were deduced from the DNA. The top ten clones hold roughly 1.6% of a sample with about 300,000 clones, roughly 88% of them seen once. Sample: peripheral blood. V and J are TRBV18 and TRBJ1-1, with TRBD1 identical over 7 bases. The TCR comes from a woman aged 50 to 60 with acute or convalescent COVID-19. The CDR3 DNA is TGTGCCAGCTCACCAGAAGGGGGCTCGGGTGAAGCTTTCTTT. It specifies CASSPEGGSGEAFF. The entire variable domain, with the rest obtained from reference TRBV18 and TRBJ1-1, is as follows: NAGVMQNPRHLVRRRGQEARLRCSPMKGHSHVYWYRQLPEEGLKFMVYLQKENIIDESGMPKERFSAEFPKEGPSILRIQQVVRGDSAAYFCASSPEGGSGEAFFGQGTRLTVV.